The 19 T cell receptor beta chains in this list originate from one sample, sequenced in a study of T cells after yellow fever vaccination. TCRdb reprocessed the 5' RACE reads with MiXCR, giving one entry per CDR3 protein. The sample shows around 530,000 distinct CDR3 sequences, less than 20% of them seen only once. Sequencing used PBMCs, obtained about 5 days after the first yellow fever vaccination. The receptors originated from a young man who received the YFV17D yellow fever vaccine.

The CDR3 DNA reads TGTGCCAGCAGCCCTCTCGCCTACGAGCAGTACTTC. Protein product: CASSPLAYEQYF. The rearrangement links TRBV7-9 to TRBJ2-7, with D unclear. The CDR3 is 12 amino acids. The germline CDR1 and CDR2 sequences are SEHNR and FQNEAQ (reference sequence). The V end was cut by 5 bases, the J end by 2 bases, with 7 bases between.

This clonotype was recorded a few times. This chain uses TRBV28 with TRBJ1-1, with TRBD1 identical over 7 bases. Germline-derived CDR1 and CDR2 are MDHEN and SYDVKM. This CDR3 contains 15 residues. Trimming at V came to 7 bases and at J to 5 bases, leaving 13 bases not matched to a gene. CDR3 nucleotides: TGTGCCAGCACCACCCCCTCGGAGGGGGCGACTGAAGCTTTCTTT. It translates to CASTTPSEGATEAFF.

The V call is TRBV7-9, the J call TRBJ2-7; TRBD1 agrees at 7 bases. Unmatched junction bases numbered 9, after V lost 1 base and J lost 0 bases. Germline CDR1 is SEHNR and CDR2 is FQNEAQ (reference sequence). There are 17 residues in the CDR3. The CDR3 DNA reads TGTGCCAGCAGCTTAGTAGGTAGGGGGCTGAGCTCCTACGAGCAGTACGTC. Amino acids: CASSLVGRGLSSYEQYV.

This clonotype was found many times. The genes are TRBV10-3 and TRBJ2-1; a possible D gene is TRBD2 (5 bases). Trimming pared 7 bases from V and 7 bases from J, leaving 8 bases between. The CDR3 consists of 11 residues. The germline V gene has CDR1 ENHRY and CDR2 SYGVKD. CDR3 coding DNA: TGTGCCATCATGGGCGGGAATGAGCAGTTCTTC. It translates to CAIMGGNEQFF.

CDR3 residues: CAISDPGLVLAEQYV. The CDR3 bases are TGTGCCATCAGTGACCCTGGACTAGTTCTAGCCGAGCAGTACGTC. V gene TRBV10-3 combines with J gene TRBJ2-7, with 7 bases matching TRBD2. J gave up 6 bases and V 3 bases, and 11 bases lay outside the gene matches. CDR1 ENHRY and CDR2 SYGVKD come from the germline V gene. The CDR3 length is 15 residues.

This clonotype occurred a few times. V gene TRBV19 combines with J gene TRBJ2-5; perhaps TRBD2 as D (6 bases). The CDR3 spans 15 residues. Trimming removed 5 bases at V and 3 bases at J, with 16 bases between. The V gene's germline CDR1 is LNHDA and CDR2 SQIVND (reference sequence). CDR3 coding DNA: TGTGCCAGTAGTCGAACGGGACGCGGGGAAGAGACCCAGTACTTC. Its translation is CASSRTGRGEETQYF.

The DNA for the CDR3 is TGTGCCAGCAGCTTAGGGGGAGGGAACATTCAGTACTTC. It specifies CASSLGGGNIQYF. V gene TRBV7-3 combines with J gene TRBJ2-4; TRBD2 matches at 7 bases. Trimming took 2 bases from V and 7 from J; bases not matched to a gene: 2. CDR1 and CDR2 (germline): SGHTA, FQGTGA. There are 13 residues in the CDR3.

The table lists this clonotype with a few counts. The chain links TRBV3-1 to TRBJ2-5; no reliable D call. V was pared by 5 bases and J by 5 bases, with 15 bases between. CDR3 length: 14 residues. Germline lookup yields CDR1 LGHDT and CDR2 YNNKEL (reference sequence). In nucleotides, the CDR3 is TGTGCCAGCAGCTCCGGCCCCCCAGTGGAGACCCAGTACTTC. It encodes CASSSGPPVETQYF.

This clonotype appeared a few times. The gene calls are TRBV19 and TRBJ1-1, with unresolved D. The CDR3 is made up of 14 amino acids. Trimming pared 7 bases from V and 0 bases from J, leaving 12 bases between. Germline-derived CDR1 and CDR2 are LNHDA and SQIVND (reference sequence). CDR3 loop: CASIEEGMNTEAFF. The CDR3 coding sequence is TGTGCCAGTATAGAGGAAGGCATGAACACTGAAGCTTTCTTT.

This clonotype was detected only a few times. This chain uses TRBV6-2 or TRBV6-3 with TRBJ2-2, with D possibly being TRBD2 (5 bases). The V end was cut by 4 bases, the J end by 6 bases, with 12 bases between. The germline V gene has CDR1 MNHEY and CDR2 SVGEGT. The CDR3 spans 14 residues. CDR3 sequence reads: CASSSGLGAGELFF. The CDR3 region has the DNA TGTGCCAGCAGTTCCGGACTTGGAGCCGGGGAGCTGTTTTTT.

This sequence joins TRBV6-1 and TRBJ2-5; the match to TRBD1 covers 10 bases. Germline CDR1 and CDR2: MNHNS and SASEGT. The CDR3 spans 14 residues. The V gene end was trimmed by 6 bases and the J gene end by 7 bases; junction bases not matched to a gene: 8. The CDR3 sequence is CASSPGQGRGTQYF. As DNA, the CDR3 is TGTGCCAGCAGCCCGGGACAGGGGAGGGGGACCCAGTACTTC.

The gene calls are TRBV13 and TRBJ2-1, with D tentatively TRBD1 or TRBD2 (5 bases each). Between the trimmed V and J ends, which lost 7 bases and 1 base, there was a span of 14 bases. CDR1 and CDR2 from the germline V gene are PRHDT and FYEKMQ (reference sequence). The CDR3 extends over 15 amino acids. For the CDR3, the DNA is TGTGCCAGCAACCAGTGGGGGAGTTCCTACAATGAGCAGTTCTTC. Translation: CASNQWGSSYNEQFF.

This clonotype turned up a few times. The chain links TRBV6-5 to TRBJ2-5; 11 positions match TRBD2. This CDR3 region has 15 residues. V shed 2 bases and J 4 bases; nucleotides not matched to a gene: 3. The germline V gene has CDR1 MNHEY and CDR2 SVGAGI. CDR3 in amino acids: CASSYQGLAGETQYF. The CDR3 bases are TGTGCCAGCAGTTACCAAGGACTAGCGGGAGAGACCCAGTACTTC.

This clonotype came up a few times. CDR3 loop: CASSQQLAVEQFF. In DNA, the CDR3 is TGTGCCAGCAGCCAACAACTAGCGGTTGAGCAGTTCTTC. This rearrangement joins TRBV3-1 to TRBJ2-1, with 8 bases identical to TRBD2. Germline V lookup: CDR1 LGHDT, CDR2 YNNKEL (reference sequence). V dropped 2 bases and J dropped 9; count of bases not matched to a gene: 3. The CDR3 spans 13 residues.

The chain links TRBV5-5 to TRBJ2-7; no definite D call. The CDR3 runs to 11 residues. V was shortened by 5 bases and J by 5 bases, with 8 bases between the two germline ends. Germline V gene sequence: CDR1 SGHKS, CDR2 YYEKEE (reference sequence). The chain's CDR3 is CASSMVHEQYF. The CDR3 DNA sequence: TGTGCCAGCAGTATGGTCCACGAGCAGTACTTC.

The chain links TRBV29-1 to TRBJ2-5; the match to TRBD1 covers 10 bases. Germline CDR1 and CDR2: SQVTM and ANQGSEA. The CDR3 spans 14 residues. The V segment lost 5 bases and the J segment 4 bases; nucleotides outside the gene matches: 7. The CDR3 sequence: CSVTGTGAVETQYF. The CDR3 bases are TGCAGCGTTACCGGGACAGGGGCTGTAGAGACCCAGTACTTC.

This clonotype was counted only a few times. The CDR3 loop is CASSLLAGGLYQETQYF. Written as DNA, the CDR3 is TGTGCCAGCAGCCTACTAGCGGGGGGTCTGTACCAAGAGACCCAGTACTTC. The chain has TRBV6-2 or TRBV6-3 and TRBJ2-5; 12 bases are shared with TRBD2. The germline V gene encodes CDR1 MNHEY and CDR2 SVGEGT. This CDR3 spans 17 amino acids. The ends lost 6 bases at V and 0 bases at J; junction bases unmatched: 8.

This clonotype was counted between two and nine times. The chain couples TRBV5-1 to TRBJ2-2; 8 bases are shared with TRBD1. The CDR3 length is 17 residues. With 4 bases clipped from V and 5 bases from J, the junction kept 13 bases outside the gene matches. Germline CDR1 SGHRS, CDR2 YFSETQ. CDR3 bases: TGCGCCAGCAGCATGGGGCCAGGGGGCTACGGAACCGGGGAGCTGTTTTTT. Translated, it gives CASSMGPGGYGTGELFF.

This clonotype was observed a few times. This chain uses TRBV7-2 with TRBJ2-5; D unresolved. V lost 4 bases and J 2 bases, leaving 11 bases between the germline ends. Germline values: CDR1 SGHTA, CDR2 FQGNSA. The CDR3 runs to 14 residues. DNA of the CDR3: TGTGCCAGCAGCTACAGTCACATGCAAGAGACCCAGTACTTC. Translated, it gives CASSYSHMQETQYF.